This T cell receptor (beta chain) was sequenced for a study of glioma-infiltrating T cells after dendritic cell vaccination. This CDR3 has 16 residues. The V segment lost 2 bases and the J segment 4 bases; nucleotides outside the gene matches: 8. Germline CDR1 MDHEN, CDR2 SYDVKM. Amplification used 60 V beta primers and 13 J beta primers. Assay used: immunoSEQ multiplex PCR; TCRdb lists only in-frame clones, some missing. The data contain roughly 87,000 clones, over 80% of them singletons. Time point given: after dendritic cell vaccination, including at tumor progression/relapse. The specimen was blood, collected after dendritic cell vaccination. The chain carries TRBV28 and TRBJ2-3; 8 bases map to TRBD1. This TCR was sampled from a human donor with glioblastoma. CDR3 residues: CASSLHGQGSADTQYF. In DNA, the CDR3 is TGTGCCAGCAGTTTACATGGACAGGGAAGCGCAGATACGCAGTATTTT.